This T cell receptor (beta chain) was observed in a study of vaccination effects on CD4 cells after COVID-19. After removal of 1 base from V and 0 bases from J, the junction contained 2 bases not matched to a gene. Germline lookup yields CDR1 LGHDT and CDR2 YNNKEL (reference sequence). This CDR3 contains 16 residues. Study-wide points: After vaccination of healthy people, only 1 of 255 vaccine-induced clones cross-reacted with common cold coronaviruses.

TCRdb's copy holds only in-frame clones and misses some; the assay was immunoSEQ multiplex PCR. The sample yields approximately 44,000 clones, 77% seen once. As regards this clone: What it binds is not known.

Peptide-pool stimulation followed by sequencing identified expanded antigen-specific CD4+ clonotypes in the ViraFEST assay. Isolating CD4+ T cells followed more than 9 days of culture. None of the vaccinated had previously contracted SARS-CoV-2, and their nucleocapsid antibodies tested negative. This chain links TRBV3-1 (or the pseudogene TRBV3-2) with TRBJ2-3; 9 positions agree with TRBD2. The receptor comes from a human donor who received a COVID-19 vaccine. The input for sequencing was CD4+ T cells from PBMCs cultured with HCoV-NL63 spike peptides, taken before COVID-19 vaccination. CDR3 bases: TGTGCCAGCAGCCAAGGACTAGCGGCTAGCACAGATACGCAGTATTTT. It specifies CASSQGLAASTDTQYF.